A single sample is the source of the 16 T cell receptor beta chains below, sequenced in a study of cytomegalovirus exposure and HLA in healthy donors. Both 60 Vbeta primers and 13 Jbeta primers went into the PCR. Only in-frame clones appear in the TCRdb table, and some are missing; sequencing was by immunoSEQ multiplex PCR. The data show some 120,000 clones, with 80% seen just once and 3% to 4% held by the top ten. The sample consisted of PBMCs. The source is a male donor in good health and CMV-seronegative.

The genes are TRBV15 and TRBJ1-1, with a possible D match to TRBD1 (5 bases). This CDR3 has 12 residues. Germline V gives CDR1 LNHNV, CDR2 YYDKDF (reference sequence). With 0 bases removed from V and 11 bases from J, the gap between germline ends came to 10 bases. Written as DNA, the CDR3 is TGTGCCACCAGCAGAGATCGGGGGGTGGCTTTCTTT. It specifies CATSRDRGVAFF.

The rearrangement joins TRBV9 to TRBJ1-2; possible D gene TRBD1, 5 bases. Germline CDR1 SGDLS, CDR2 YYNGEE. The CDR3 spans 16 residues. V shed 0 bases and J shed 4 bases, with 16 bases lying between them. This CDR3 reads CASSVGAGNGGYGYTF. CDR3 DNA: TGTGCCAGCAGCGTAGGCGCAGGGAACGGCGGCTATGGCTACACCTTC.

The chain recombines TRBV19 with TRBJ1-2, with D unclear. V gave up 1 base and J gave up 0 bases, with 18 bases separating them. Germline V gene lookup returns CDR1 LNHDA and CDR2 SQIVND (reference sequence). The CDR3 length is 18 residues. CDR3 loop: CASSIVMWARKANYGYTF. Written as DNA, the CDR3 is TGTGCCAGTAGTATAGTGATGTGGGCACGGAAAGCTAACTATGGCTACACCTTC.

This chain uses TRBV5-1 with TRBJ2-2; D may be TRBD2 (5 bases). Deletions cut 3 bases from V and 6 bases from J, with 12 bases between. The CDR3 has 14 residues. Germline CDR1 and CDR2: SGHRS and YFSETQ. The CDR3 here is CASSSREGPGELFF. DNA for the CDR3: TGCGCCAGCAGCTCACGTGAGGGTCCCGGGGAGCTGTTTTTT.

The rearrangement uses TRBV4-1 and TRBJ2-1; 9 nucleotides match TRBD2. This CDR3 region has 18 residues. Germline trimming cut 1 base from V and 7 bases from J; bases unmatched to any gene: 14. The V gene's germline CDR1 is MGHRA and CDR2 YSYEKL. This CDR3 is CASSQGWLREGRLNEQFF. CDR3 in DNA: TGCGCCAGCAGCCAAGGTTGGCTGCGGGAGGGCCGGTTGAATGAGCAGTTCTTC.

V gene TRBV18 combines with J gene TRBJ2-3, with 15 bases that match TRBD2. The CDR3 extends over 17 amino acids. After removal of 5 bases from V and 7 bases from J, the junction contained 10 bases not matched to a gene. Germline lookup yields CDR1 KGHSH and CDR2 LQKENI. CDR3 loop: CASSVGLAGGPGNTQYF. In nucleotides, the CDR3 is TGTGCCAGCTCAGTAGGACTAGCGGGAGGGCCTGGCAATACGCAGTATTTT.

The chain has TRBV5-6 and TRBJ1-1; 7 nucleotides line up with TRBD1. V gave up 2 bases and J gave up 6 bases; unmatched junction bases: 1. CDR3 length: 12 amino acids. Germline lookup yields CDR1 SGHDT and CDR2 YYEEEE. The CDR3 nucleotides read TGTGCCAGCAGCTTTGACAGGGCTGAAGCTTTCTTT. Its translation: CASSFDRAEAFF.

The chain uses TRBV5-1 and TRBJ2-7; TRBD1 matches at 8 bases. J lost 1 base, V lost 3 bases, and 9 bases had no gene match. CDR1 and CDR2 from the germline V gene are SGHRS and YFSETQ. The CDR3 contains 16 residues. CDR3: CASSSPRDRRSYEQYF. CDR3 sequence (DNA): TGCGCCAGCAGCTCACCAAGGGACAGGAGATCCTACGAGCAGTACTTC.

The rearrangement uses TRBV14 and TRBJ1-1; unclear D gene. CDR1 is SGHDN, CDR2 FVKESK, per germline. The CDR3 has 14 residues. V was pared by 0 bases and J by 5 bases, with 10 bases between. CDR3 in amino acids: CASSQENSWTEAFF. The CDR3 DNA is TGTGCCAGCAGCCAAGAAAACTCTTGGACTGAAGCTTTCTTT.

This clone was observed a handful of times. The chain couples TRBV7-2 to TRBJ2-7, with D possibly being TRBD1 (6 bases). Germline CDR1 SGHTA, CDR2 FQGNSA. Trimming took 5 bases from V and 3 from J, leaving 8 bases between them. This CDR3 spans 12 amino acids. CDR3 residues: CASSEQGYEQYF. CDR3 nucleotides: TGTGCCAGCAGCGAACAGGGCTACGAGCAGTACTTC.

The V call is TRBV7-9, the J call TRBJ2-2; D is possibly TRBD2 (6 bases). This CDR3 comprises 13 residues. Germline loops: CDR1 SEHNR, CDR2 FQNEAQ (reference sequence). Trimming removed 4 bases at V and 5 bases at J, with 8 bases between. CDR3 sequence reads: CASSSEGTGELFF. The DNA of the CDR3 is TGTGCCAGCAGCTCGGAGGGTACCGGGGAGCTGTTTTTT.

The genes are TRBV19 and TRBJ2-5; possibly TRBD1 for D (5 bases). From germline, CDR1 is LNHDA and CDR2 SQIVND (reference sequence). V was shortened by 5 bases and J by 2 bases, with 9 bases between the two germline ends. The CDR3 covers 13 residues. The CDR3 sequence: CASSRPGQETQYF. DNA of the CDR3: TGTGCCAGTAGTCGGCCAGGGCAAGAGACCCAGTACTTC.

Remarks on this clone: At one end the junction does not follow the germline gene, possibly because of a read error. V gene TRBV7-9 combines with J gene TRBJ2-7; maybe TRBD1 (6 bases). The germline V gene has CDR1 SEHNR and CDR2 FQNEAQ (reference sequence). CDR3 size: 13 residues. In DNA form, the CDR3 reads TGTTCCAGCAGCTTACGAAGGACAGACGAGCAGTACTTC. It yields the protein CSSSLRRTDEQYF.

The rearrangement joins TRBV19 to TRBJ2-2; 10 bases are a match to TRBD2. Germline loops: CDR1 LNHDA, CDR2 SQIVND (reference sequence). After removal of 5 bases from V and 7 bases from J, the junction contained 10 bases not matched to a gene. CDR3 length equals 16 residues. The CDR3 here is CASSVDSSGSSGELFF. CDR3 in DNA: TGTGCCAGTAGTGTGGATTCTAGCGGGAGCAGCGGGGAGCTGTTTTTT.

In regard to this clone: The same CDR3 arises from other DNA sequences in this sample as well. CDR3 bases: TGTGCCTGGAAACCAGGACAGACGAATAATGAAAAACTGTTTTTT. Translated, it gives CAWKPGQTNNEKLFF. The chain carries TRBV30 and TRBJ1-4, with D perhaps TRBD1 (6 bases). The V gene's germline CDR1 is GTSNPN and CDR2 SVGIG (reference sequence). CDR3 size: 15 residues. The V end lost 4 bases, the J end lost 4 bases, and 16 bases lay between the germline ends.

This clone was seen a single time. The chain uses TRBV9 and TRBJ2-2, with D possibly being TRBD2 (5 bases). This CDR3 comprises 17 residues. CDR1 is SGDLS, CDR2 YYNGEE, per germline. Trimming removed 5 bases from V and 6 bases from J, with 23 bases in between. The chain's CDR3 is CASSTPQQRAIPGELFF. DNA for the CDR3: TGTGCCAGCAGTACACCCCAGCAGAGGGCTATTCCCGGGGAGCTGTTTTTT.